This T cell receptor (beta chain) appears in the sequencing data of a study of T cell repertoires in cytomegalovirus infection. The study, taken as a whole, reports: Within the response measured ex vivo, HLA-C-restricted CMV-specific TCR beta clonotypes were dominant.

Germline CDR1 is MNHEY and CDR2 is SVGEGT. V lost 6 bases and J lost 0, with 12 bases in between. CDR3 size: 14 residues. MiXCR, run by TCRdb on the reads, gives a single entry per CDR3 protein. Of just under 550,000 distinct CDR3 sequences in the sample, about 26% are singletons; the top ten hold about 13%. This clonotype has more than one count but fewer than ten. Antigen unknown. Sequencing was performed on PBMCs. The V call is TRBV6-2 or TRBV6-3, the J call TRBJ2-7, with a tentative D call TRBD1 (5 bases). The sequence was collected from a human donor in good health (CMV status not recorded). Some clones in this sample may be carry-over from other donors' samples. DNA of the CDR3: TGTGCCAGCAGACTCAGACAGTTCTCCTACGAGCAGTACGTC. This encodes CASRLRQFSYEQYV.